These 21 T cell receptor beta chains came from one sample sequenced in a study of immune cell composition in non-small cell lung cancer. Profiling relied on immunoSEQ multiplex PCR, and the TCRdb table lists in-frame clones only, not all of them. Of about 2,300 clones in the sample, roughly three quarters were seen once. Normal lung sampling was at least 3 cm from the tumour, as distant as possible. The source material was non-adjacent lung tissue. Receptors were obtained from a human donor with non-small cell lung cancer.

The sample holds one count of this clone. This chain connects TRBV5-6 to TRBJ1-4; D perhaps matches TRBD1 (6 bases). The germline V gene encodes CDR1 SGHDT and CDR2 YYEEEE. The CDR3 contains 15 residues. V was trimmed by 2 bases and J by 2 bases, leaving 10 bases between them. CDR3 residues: CASSFTGLTNEKLFF. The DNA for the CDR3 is TGTGCCAGCAGCTTCACAGGGTTGACTAATGAAAAACTGTTTTTT. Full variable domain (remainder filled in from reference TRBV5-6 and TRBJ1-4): DAGVTQSPTHLIKTRGQQVTLRCSPKSGHDTVSWYQQALGQGPQFIFQYYEEEERQRGNFPDRFSGHQFPNYSSELNVNALLLGDSALYLCASSFTGLTNEKLFFGSGTQLSVL.

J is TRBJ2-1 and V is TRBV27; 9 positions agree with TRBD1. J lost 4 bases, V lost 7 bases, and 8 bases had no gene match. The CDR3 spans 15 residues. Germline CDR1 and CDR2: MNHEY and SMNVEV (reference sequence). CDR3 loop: CASKRQDRGYNEQFF. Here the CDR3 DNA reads TGTGCCAGCAAACGACAGGACAGGGGATACAATGAGCAGTTCTTC.

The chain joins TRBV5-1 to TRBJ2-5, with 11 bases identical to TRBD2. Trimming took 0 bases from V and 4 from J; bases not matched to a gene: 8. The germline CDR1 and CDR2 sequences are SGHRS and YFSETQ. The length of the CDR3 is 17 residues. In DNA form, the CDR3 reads TGCGCCAGCAGCTTGGAGGGGACTAGCGGCCTAGGAGAGACCCAGTACTTC. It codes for CASSLEGTSGLGETQYF.

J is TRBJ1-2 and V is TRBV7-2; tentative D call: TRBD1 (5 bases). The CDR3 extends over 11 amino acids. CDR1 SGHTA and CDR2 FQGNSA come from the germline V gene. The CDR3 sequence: CASTAYYGYTF. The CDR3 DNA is TGTGCTTCGACAGCCTACTATGGCTACACCTTC.

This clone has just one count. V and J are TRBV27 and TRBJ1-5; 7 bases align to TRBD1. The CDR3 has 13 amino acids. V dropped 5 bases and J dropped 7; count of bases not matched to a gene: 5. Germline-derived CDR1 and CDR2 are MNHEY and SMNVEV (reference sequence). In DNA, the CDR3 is TGTGCCAGCAGTACAGGGGTCTGGCAGCCCCAGCATTTT. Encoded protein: CASSTGVWQPQHF.

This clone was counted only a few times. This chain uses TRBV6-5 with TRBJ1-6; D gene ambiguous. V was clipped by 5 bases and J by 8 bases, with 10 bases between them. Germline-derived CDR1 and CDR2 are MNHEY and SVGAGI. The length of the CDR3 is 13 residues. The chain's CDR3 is CASSQQSHSPLHF. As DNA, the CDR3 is TGTGCCAGCAGTCAACAGAGTCATTCACCCCTCCACTTT.

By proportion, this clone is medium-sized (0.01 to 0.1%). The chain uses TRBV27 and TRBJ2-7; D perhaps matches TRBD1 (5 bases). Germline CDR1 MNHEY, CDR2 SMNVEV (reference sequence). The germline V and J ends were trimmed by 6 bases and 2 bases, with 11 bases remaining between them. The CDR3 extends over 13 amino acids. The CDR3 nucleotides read TGTGCCAGCAGCACAGGTTACGCCTACGAGCAGTACTTC. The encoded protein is CASSTGYAYEQYF.

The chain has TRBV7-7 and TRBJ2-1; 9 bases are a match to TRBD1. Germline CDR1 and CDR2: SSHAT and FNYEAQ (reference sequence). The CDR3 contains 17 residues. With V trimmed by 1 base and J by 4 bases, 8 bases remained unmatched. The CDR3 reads CASSLGGTGSLYNEQFF. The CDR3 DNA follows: TGTGCCAGCAGCTTAGGGGGGACAGGGTCCCTGTACAATGAGCAGTTCTTC.

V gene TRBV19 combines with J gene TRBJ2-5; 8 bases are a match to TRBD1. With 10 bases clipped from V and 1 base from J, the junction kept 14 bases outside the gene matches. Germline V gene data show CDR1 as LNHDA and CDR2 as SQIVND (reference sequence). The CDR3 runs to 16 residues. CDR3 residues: CATSDTPGGLQETQYF. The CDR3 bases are TGTGCCACCAGCGATACTCCAGGGGGCCTCCAAGAGACCCAGTACTTC.

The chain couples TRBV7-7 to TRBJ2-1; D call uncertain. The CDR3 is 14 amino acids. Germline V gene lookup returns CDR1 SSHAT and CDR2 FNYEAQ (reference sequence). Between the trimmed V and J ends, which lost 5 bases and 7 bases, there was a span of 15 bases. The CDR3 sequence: CASSPAPYGNEQFF. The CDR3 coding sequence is TGTGCCAGCAGCCCCGCCCCCTACGGTAATGAGCAGTTCTTC.

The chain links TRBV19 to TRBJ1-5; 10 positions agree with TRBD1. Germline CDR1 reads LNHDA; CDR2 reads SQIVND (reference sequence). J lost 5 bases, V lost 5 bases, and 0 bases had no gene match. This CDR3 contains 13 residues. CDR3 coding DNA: TGTGCCAGTAGTGACAGGGGGCATCAGCCCCAGCATTTT. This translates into CASSDRGHQPQHF.

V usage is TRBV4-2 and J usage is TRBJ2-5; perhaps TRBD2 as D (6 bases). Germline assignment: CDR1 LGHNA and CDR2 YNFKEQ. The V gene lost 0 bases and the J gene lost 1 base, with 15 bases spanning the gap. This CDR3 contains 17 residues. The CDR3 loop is CASSQDAVGRGQETQYF. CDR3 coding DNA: TGTGCCAGCAGCCAAGACGCGGTGGGGCGGGGCCAAGAGACCCAGTACTTC.

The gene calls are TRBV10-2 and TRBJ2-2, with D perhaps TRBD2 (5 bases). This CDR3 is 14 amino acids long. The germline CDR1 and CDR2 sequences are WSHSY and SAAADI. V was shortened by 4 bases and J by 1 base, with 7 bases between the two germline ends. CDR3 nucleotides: TGCGCCAGCAGTGGAACTAGGAACACCGGGGAGCTGTTTTTT. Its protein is CASSGTRNTGELFF.

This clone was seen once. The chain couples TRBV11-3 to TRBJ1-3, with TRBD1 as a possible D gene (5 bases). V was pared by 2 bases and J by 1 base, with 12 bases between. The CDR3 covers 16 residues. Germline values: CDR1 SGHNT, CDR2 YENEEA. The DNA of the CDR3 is TGTGCCAGCAGCTTAATGGACACACCGTCTGGAAACACCATATATTTT. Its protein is CASSLMDTPSGNTIYF.

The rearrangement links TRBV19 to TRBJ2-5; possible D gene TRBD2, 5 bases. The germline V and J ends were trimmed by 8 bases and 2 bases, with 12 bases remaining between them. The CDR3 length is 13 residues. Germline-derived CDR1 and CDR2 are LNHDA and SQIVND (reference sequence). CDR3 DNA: TGTGCCAGTGCCCCGGGGTTACAAGAGACCCAGTACTTC. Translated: CASAPGLQETQYF.

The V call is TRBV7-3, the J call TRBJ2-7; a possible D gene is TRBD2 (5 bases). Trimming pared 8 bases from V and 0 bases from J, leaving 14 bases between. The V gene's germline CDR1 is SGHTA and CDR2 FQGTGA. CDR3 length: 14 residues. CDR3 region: CASSRGSTSYEQYF. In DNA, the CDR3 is TGTGCCAGCTCACGTGGGAGTACCTCCTACGAGCAGTACTTC.

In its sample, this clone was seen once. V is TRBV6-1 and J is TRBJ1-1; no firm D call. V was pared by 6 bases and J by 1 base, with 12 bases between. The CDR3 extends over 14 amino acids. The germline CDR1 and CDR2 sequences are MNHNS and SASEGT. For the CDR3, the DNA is TGTGCCAGCAGGGGCCTAATTCCGAACACTGAAGCTTTCTTT. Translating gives CASRGLIPNTEAFF.

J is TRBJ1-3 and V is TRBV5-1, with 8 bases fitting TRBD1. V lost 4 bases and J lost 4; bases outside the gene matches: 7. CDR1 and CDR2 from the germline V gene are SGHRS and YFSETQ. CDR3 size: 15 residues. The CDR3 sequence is CASSPVTGAGNTIYF. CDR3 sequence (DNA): TGCGCCAGCAGCCCAGTGACAGGGGCCGGAAACACCATATATTTT. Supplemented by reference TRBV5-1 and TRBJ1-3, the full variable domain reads KAGVTQTPRYLIKTRGQQVTLSCSPISGHRSVSWYQQTPGQGLQFLFEYFSETQRNKGNFPGRFSGRQFSNSRSEMNVSTLELGDSALYLCASSPVTGAGNTIYFGEGSWLTVV.

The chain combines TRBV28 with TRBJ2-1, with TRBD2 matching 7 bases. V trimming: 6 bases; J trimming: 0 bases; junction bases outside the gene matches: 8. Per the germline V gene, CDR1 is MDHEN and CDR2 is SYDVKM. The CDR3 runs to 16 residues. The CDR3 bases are TGTGCCAGCAGGGGACTATTCTCTAGCTCCTACAATGAGCAGTTCTTC. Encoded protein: CASRGLFSSSYNEQFF.

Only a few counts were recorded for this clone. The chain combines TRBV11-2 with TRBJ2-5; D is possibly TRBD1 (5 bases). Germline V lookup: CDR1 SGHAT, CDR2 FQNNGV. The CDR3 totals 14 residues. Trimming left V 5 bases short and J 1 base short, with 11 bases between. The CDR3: CASSPGAFQETQYF. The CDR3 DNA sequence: TGTGCCAGCAGCCCTGGGGCCTTCCAAGAGACCCAGTACTTC.

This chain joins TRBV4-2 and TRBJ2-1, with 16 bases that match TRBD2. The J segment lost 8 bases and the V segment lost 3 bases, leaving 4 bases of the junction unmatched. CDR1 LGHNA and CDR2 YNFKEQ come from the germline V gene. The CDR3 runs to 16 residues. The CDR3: CASSHTGTSGGDEQFF. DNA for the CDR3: TGTGCCAGCAGCCACACCGGGACTAGCGGGGGGGATGAGCAGTTCTTC.